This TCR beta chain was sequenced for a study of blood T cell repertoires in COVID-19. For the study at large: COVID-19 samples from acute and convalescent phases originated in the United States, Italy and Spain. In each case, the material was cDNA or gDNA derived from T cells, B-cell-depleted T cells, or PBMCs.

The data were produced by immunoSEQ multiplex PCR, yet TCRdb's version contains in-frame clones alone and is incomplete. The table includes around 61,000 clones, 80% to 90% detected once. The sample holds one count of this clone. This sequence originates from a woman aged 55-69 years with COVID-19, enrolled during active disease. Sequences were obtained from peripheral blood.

CDR3 sequence: CASSQDSGLAAPYEQYF. The CDR3 DNA follows: TGCGCCAGCAGCCAAGATTCCGGGCTAGCGGCACCCTACGAGCAGTACTTC. This chain connects TRBV4-3 to TRBJ2-7, with 7 nucleotides matching TRBD2. Per the germline V gene, CDR1 is LGHNA and CDR2 is YSLEER. V was clipped by 0 bases and J by 2 bases; unmatched bases: 10. The CDR3 has 17 amino acids.